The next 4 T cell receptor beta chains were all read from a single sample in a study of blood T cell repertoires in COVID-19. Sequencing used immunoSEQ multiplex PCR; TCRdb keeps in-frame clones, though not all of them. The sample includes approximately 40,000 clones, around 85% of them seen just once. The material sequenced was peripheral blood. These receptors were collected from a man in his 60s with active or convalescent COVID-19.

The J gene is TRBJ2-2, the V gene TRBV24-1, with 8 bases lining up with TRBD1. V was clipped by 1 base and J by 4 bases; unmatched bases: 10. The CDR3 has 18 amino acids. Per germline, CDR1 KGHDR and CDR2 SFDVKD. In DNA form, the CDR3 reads TGTGCCACCAGTGATTTACGCCCGGGACAGGCTCGCACCGGGGAGCTGTTTTTT. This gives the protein CATSDLRPGQARTGELFF.

The CDR3 is CASSELAGASGGTQYF. In DNA form, the CDR3 reads TGTGCCAGCAGTGAACTCGCGGGGGCCTCCGGGGGTACGCAGTATTTT. The genes are TRBV2 and TRBJ2-3; a weak D match, TRBD2 (7 bases). The V end lost 2 bases, the J end lost 8 bases, and 20 bases lay between the germline ends. Looked up from germline, CDR1 is SNHLY and CDR2 is FYNNEI. The CDR3 extends over 16 amino acids.

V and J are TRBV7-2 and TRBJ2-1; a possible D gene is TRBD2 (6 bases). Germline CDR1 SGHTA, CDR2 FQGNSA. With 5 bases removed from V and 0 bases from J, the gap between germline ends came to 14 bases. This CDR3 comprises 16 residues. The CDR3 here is CASSTVAASSYNEQFF. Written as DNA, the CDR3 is TGTGCCAGCAGCACTGTAGCGGCTAGCTCCTACAATGAGCAGTTCTTC. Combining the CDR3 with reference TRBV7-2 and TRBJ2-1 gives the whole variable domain GAGVSQSPSNKVTEKGKDVELRCDPISGHTALYWYRQSLGQGLEFLIYFQGNSAPDKSGLPSDRFSAERTGGSVSTLTIQRTQQEDSAVYLCASSTVAASSYNEQFFGPGTRLTVL.

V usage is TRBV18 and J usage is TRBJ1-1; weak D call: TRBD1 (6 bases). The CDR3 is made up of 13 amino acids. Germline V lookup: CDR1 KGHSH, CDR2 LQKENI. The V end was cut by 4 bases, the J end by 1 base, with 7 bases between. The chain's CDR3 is CASSQTGNTEAFF. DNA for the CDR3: TGTGCCAGCTCACAGACAGGGAACACTGAAGCTTTCTTT.